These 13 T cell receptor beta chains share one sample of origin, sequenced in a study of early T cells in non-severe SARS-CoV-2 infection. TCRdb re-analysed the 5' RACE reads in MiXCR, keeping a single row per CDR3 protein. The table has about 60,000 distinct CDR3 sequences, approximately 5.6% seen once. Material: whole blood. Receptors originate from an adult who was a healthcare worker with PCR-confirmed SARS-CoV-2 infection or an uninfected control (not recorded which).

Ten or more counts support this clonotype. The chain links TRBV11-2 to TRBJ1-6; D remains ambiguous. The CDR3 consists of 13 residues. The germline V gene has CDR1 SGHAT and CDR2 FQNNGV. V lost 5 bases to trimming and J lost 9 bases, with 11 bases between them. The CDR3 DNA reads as TGTGCCAGCAGCGCCCAGCGGGCTTCACCCCTCCACTTT. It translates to CASSAQRASPLHF.

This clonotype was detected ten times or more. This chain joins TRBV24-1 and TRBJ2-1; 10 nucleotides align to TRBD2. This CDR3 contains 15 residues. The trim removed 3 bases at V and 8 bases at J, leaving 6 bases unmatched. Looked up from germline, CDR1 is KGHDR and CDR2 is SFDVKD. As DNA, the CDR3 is TGTGCCACCAGTGATCCTCCCGGGACTAGCGATGAGCAGTTCTTC. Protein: CATSDPPGTSDEQFF.

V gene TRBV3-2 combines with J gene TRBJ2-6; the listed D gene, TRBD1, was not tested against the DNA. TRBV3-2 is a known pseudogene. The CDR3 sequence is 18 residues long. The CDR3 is CASSGRLGRGSGANVLTF. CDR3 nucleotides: TGTGCCAGCAGTGGCAGATTGGGCAGGGGCTCTGGGGCCAACGTCCTGACTTTC.

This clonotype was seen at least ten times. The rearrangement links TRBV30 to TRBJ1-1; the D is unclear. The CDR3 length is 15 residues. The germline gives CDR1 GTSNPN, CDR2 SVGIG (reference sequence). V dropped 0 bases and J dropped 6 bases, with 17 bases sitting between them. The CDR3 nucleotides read TGTGCCTGGAGTGTCAGGCAGCTTCTAGGCCCTGAAGCTTTCTTT. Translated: CAWSVRQLLGPEAFF. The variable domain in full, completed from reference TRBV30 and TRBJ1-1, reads SQTIHQWPATLVQPVGSPLSLECTVEGTSNPNLYWYRQAAGRGLQLLFYSVGIGQISSEVPQNLSASRPQDRQFILSSKKLLLSDSGFYLCAWSVRQLLGPEAFFGQGTRLTVV.

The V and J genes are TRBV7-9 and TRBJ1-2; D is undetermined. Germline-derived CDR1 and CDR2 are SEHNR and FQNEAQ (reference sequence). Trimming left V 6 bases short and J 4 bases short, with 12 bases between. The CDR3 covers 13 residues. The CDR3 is CASSPNTPYGYTF. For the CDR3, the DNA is TGTGCCAGCAGTCCTAATACACCCTATGGCTACACCTTC. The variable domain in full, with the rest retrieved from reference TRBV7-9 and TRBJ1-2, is DTGVSQNPRHKITKRGQNVTFRCDPISEHNRLYWYRQTLGQGPEFLTYFQNEAQLEKSRLLSDRFSAERPKGSFSTLEIQRTEQGDSAMYLCASSPNTPYGYTFGSGTRLTVV.

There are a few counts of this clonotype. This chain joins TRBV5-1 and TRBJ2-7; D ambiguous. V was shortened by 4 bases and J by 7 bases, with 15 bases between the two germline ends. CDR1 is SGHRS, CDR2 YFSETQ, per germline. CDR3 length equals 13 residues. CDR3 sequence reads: CASSPARAVEQYF. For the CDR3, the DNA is TGCGCCAGCAGCCCGGCCCGGGCCGTAGAGCAGTACTTC.

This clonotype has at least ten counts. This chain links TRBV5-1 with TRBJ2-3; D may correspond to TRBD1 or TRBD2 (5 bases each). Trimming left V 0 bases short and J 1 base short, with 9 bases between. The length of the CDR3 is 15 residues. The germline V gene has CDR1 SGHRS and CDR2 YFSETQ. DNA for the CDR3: TGCGCCAGCAGCTTGGATGGGACCGGCACAGATACGCAGTATTTT. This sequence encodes CASSLDGTGTDTQYF.

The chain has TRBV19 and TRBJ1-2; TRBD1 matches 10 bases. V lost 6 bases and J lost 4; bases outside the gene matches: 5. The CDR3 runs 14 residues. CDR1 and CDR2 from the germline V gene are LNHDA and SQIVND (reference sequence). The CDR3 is CASSRTGGLYGYTF. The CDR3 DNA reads TGTGCCAGTAGCCGGACAGGGGGACTCTATGGCTACACCTTC.

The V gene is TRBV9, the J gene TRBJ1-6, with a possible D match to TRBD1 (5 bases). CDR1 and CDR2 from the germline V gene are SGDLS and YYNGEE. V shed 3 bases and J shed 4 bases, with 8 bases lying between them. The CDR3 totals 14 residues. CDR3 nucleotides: TGTGCCAGCAGCGGGGAGGGGTATAATTCACCCCTCCACTTT. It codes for CASSGEGYNSPLHF.

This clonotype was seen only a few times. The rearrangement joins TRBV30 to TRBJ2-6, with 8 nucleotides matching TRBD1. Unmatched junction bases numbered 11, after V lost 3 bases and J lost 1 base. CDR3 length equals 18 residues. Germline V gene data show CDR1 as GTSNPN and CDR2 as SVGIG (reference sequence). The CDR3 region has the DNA TGTGCCTGGAGAGGACCCCGGCAGGGGGCATCTGGGGCCAACGTCCTGACTTTC. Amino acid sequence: CAWRGPRQGASGANVLTF.

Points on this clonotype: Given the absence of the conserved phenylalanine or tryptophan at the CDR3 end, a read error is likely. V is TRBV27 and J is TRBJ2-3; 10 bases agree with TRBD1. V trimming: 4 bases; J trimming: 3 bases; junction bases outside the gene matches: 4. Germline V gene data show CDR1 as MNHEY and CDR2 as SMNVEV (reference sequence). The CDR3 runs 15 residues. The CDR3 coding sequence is TGTGCCAGCAGTTCCTGGACAGGGGGAACAGATACGCAGTATTCT. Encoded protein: CASSSWTGGTDTQYS.

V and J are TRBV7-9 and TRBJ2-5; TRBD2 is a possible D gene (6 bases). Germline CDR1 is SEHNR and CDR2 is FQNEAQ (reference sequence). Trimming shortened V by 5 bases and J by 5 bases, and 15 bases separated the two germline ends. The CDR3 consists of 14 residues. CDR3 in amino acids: CASSIPRGFETQYF. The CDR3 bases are TGTGCCAGCAGCATACCCCGGGGGTTTGAGACCCAGTACTTC.

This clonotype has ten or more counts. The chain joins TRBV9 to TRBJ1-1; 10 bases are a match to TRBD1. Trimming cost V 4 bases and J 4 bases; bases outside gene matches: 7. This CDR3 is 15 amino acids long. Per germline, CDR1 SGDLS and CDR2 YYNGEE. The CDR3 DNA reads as TGTGCCAGCAGCTATTCGGGACAGGGGCCCACTGAAGCTTTCTTT. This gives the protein CASSYSGQGPTEAFF.